This TCR beta chain is drawn from a study of breast tumors, draining lymph nodes, adjacent tissues. The CDR3 spans 17 residues. V shed 5 bases and J shed 6 bases, with 25 bases lying between them. Germline CDR1 and CDR2: SGHVS and FNYEAQ. This clonotype has ten or more counts. No antigen is known for it. Notes on the study in general: Tumor and nontumor repertoires were significantly more similar in luminal-like than in basal-like breast cancer.

TCRdb fed the multiplex PCR reads into MiXCR, producing one record per CDR3 protein. The sample shows 120,000 to 150,000 distinct CDR3 sequences, approximately 29% of them seen only once. Samples came from axillary lymph nodes draining the breast cancer. Sequencing was performed on axillary lymph node tissue. The TCR sequence derives from a female donor with breast cancer. Some clones in this sample may be carry-over from other donors' samples. The V gene is TRBV7-6, the J gene TRBJ2-5, with a possible D match to TRBD2 (6 bases). In DNA, the CDR3 is TGTGCCAGCAGCGAGATGTTGGTGGTAGGGGCGGGGAAGACCCAGTACTTC. This sequence encodes CASSEMLVVGAGKTQYF.